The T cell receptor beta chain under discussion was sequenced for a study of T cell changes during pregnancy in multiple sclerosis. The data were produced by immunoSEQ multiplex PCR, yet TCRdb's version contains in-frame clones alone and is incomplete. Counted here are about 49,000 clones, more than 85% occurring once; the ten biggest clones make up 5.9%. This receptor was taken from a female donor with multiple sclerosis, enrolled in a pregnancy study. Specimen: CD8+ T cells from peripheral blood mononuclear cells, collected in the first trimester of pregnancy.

The CDR3 region has the DNA TGTGCCAGCAGCCTACGGACTAGCGGATACTACAATGAGCAGTTCTTC. It specifies CASSLRTSGYYNEQFF. The V gene is TRBV14, the J gene TRBJ2-1, with 10 positions matching TRBD2. The V gene's germline CDR1 is SGHDN and CDR2 FVKESK. V shed 4 bases, J shed 3 bases, and the junction held 6 bases outside the gene matches. The length of the CDR3 is 16 residues.